The text below deals with one T cell receptor beta chain. Sequenced by immunoSEQ multiplex PCR; TCRdb stores in-frame clones only, minus some. Here the sample spans over 100,000 clones, 85% to 90% being singletons. The sample is drawn from a study of T cell responses to AZD1222 COVID-19 vaccine. Germline V lookup: CDR1 LNHDA, CDR2 SQIVND (reference sequence). The length of the CDR3 is 18 residues. Trimming removed 3 bases at V and 5 bases at J, with 23 bases between. Specimen: peripheral blood, collected on day 0 of AZD1222 vaccination. The J gene is TRBJ1-3, the V gene TRBV19; no clear D gene. This TCR was sampled from an adult in good health. The CDR3 is CASSIARPEAYRRNTIYF. CDR3 bases: TGTGCCAGTAGTATCGCCAGACCAGAGGCTTATAGGAGAAACACCATATATTTT.